These 3 T cell receptor beta chains were sequenced from one sample in a study of blood T cells in healthy people across ages. Combining a sample-barcoded 5' primer with a J-beta primer mix, a second PCR ran for 7 to 11 cycles. TCRdb itself ran the 5' RACE reads through MiXCR, one entry per CDR3 protein. The sample has about 800,000 distinct CDR3 sequences, more than 45% seen once. Sequencing was done on a sample of blood. These receptors came from a man aged 30-40 years in good health.

Regarding this clonotype: This may be a read error, as it is one base from a much larger clone. The J gene is TRBJ2-1, the V gene TRBV11-1; D might be TRBD1 (5 bases). Trimming shortened V by 5 bases and J by 5 bases, and 7 bases separated the two germline ends. This CDR3 contains 12 residues. CDR1 and CDR2 from the germline V gene are SGHAT and FQDESV (reference sequence). The CDR3 DNA is TGTGCCAGCAGCCGACAGCACAATGAGCAGTTCTTC. It is translated as CASSRQHNEQFF.

Note on this clonotype: Mismatch with germline at one junction end may stem from a read error. The chain couples TRBV10-3 to TRBJ2-5, with no clear D. CDR1 is ENHRY, CDR2 SYGVKD, per germline. This CDR3 is 13 amino acids long. CDR3 bases: TGTACCATCAGGAACCCTGGGTTGAGGACCCAGTACTTC. Encoded protein: CTIRNPGLRTQYF.

This clonotype occurred a few times. CDR3 sequence: CASSLGHGSYNSPLHF. The CDR3 DNA reads as TGCGCCAGCAGCTTGGGCCACGGCTCCTATAATTCACCCCTCCACTTT. The V gene is TRBV5-1, the J gene TRBJ1-6, with D hard to call. Germline loops: CDR1 SGHRS, CDR2 YFSETQ. Trimming removed 0 bases at V and 0 bases at J, with 7 bases between. The CDR3 runs 16 residues. The full variable domain, in which reference TRBV5-1 and TRBJ1-6 provide the parts outside the CDR3, is KAGVTQTPRYLIKTRGQQVTLSCSPISGHRSVSWYQQTPGQGLQFLFEYFSETQRNKGNFPGRFSGRQFSNSRSEMNVSTLELGDSALYLCASSLGHGSYNSPLHFGNGTRLTVT.